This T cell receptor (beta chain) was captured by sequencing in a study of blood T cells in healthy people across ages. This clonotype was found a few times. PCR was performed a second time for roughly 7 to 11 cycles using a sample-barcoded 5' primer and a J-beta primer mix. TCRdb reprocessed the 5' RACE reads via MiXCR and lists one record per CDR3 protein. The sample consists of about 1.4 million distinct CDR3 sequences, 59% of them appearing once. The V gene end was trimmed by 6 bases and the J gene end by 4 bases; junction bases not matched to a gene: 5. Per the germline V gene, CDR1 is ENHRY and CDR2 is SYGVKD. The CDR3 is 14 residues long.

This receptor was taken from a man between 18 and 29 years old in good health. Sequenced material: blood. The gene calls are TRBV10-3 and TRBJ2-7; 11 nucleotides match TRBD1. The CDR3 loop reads CAISPGTGGYEQYF. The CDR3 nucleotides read TGTGCCATCAGCCCCGGGACAGGGGGGTACGAGCAGTACTTC.